Below are 23 T cell receptor beta chains sequenced from a single sample in a study of blood T cell repertoires in COVID-19. The data were produced by immunoSEQ multiplex PCR, yet TCRdb's version contains in-frame clones alone and is incomplete. The sample has some 200,000 clones; around four fifths are singletons. The source material was peripheral blood. The receptor source for this set is a woman aged 70 to 79 with COVID-19, enrolled during active disease.

This rearrangement joins TRBV28 to TRBJ2-5; a possible D gene is TRBD1 (5 bases). Looked up from germline, CDR1 is MDHEN and CDR2 is SYDVKM. Trimming removed 3 bases from V and 5 bases from J, with 7 bases in between. This CDR3 has 12 residues. The CDR3 coding sequence is TGTGCCAGCAGTTTTAAGGGGGAGACCCAGTACTTC. Its translation is CASSFKGETQYF.

The chain uses TRBV28 and TRBJ2-7; 7 nucleotides align to TRBD2. V was clipped by 6 bases and J by 3 bases; unmatched bases: 11. The CDR3 spans 15 residues. Per the germline V gene, CDR1 is MDHEN and CDR2 is SYDVKM. The chain's CDR3 is CASSSGSVAGYEQYF. As DNA, the CDR3 is TGTGCCAGCAGCTCTGGATCGGTAGCGGGCTACGAGCAGTACTTC.

The chain couples TRBV27 to TRBJ2-5; the match to TRBD1 covers 11 bases. CDR1 and CDR2 from the germline V gene are MNHEY and SMNVEV (reference sequence). After removal of 5 bases from V and 4 bases from J, the junction contained 3 bases not matched to a gene. This CDR3 has 14 amino acids. DNA of the CDR3: TGTGCCAGCAGTCTGGGGACAGGGGGAGAGACCCAGTACTTC. Protein: CASSLGTGGETQYF.

The chain has TRBV28 and TRBJ2-1; 10 bases line up with TRBD2. Germline V CDR1 and CDR2: MDHEN, SYDVKM. Trimming at V came to 2 bases and at J to 10 bases, leaving 17 bases not matched to a gene. This CDR3 is 18 amino acids long. The CDR3 DNA reads as TGTGCCAGCAGTTTAGGGCTAGCGGGAGTTTTCCCGGGTTGGGAGCAGTTCTTC. Protein product: CASSLGLAGVFPGWEQFF.

The rearrangement links TRBV12-5 to TRBJ1-3, with 7 bases identical to TRBD1. Germline V gene sequence: CDR1 LGHNT, CDR2 FRNRAP. V shed 7 bases, J shed 1 base, and the junction held 7 bases outside the gene matches. The CDR3 covers 15 residues. CDR3: CASAPLTGSGNTIYF. The CDR3 bases are TGTGCTAGTGCCCCTCTGACAGGGTCTGGAAACACCATATATTTT.

This rearrangement joins TRBV27 to TRBJ2-6; 7 nucleotides agree with TRBD1. The germline gives CDR1 MNHEY, CDR2 SMNVEV (reference sequence). CDR3 length: 18 amino acids. The junction had 12 bases not matched to a gene; V was cut back by 6 bases and J by 1 base. The CDR3 coding sequence is TGTGCCAGCAGCCAGAGGGGGCGCCTTGGATCTGGGGCCAACGTCCTGACTTTC. Protein sequence: CASSQRGRLGSGANVLTF.

The V and J genes are TRBV27 and TRBJ2-3; possible D gene TRBD2, 7 bases. The germline V gene encodes CDR1 MNHEY and CDR2 SMNVEV (reference sequence). The length of the CDR3 is 13 residues. Trimming removed 6 bases at V and 8 bases at J, with 15 bases between. CDR3 protein: CASSTGGPGTQYF. The CDR3, as DNA: TGTGCCAGCAGCACGGGGGGCCCCGGTACGCAGTATTTT.

DNA for the CDR3: TGTGCCAGCAGACAAATGAACACTGAAGCTTTCTTT. This encodes CASRQMNTEAFF. V is TRBV2 and J is TRBJ1-1; unclear D gene. Germline lookup yields CDR1 SNHLY and CDR2 FYNNEI. The CDR3 is made up of 12 amino acids. V lost 6 bases and J 0 bases, leaving 5 bases between the germline ends.

The V and J genes are TRBV28 and TRBJ1-2, with D maybe TRBD1 (5 bases). CDR1 is MDHEN, CDR2 SYDVKM, per germline. The CDR3 has 15 amino acids. V shed 1 base and J shed 2 bases, with 11 bases lying between them. The CDR3 reads CASSLSRQTNYGYTF. CDR3 in DNA: TGTGCCAGCAGTTTATCGAGACAGACGAACTATGGCTACACCTTC.

The genes are TRBV7-3 and TRBJ2-3; 11 bases line up with TRBD2. This CDR3 is built from 15 residues. Germline V CDR1 and CDR2: SGHTA, FQGTGA. The V gene end was trimmed by 5 bases and the J gene end by 5 bases; junction bases not matched to a gene: 6. CDR3 amino acids: CASSGSGGAEDTQYF. In DNA, the CDR3 is TGTGCCAGCAGCGGTAGCGGGGGGGCCGAAGATACGCAGTATTTT.

V is TRBV7-3 and J is TRBJ2-2, with D hard to call. V gave up 8 bases and J gave up 3 bases, with 13 bases separating them. Germline assignment: CDR1 SGHTA and CDR2 FQGTGA. This CDR3 region has 14 residues. CDR3 region: CASGRIGDTGELFF. The CDR3 bases are TGTGCCAGCGGCCGAATTGGAGACACCGGGGAGCTGTTTTTT. Full variable domain (remainder filled in from reference TRBV7-3 and TRBJ2-2): GAGVSQTPSNKVTEKGKYVELRCDPISGHTALYWYRQSLGQGPEFLIYFQGTGAADDSGLPNDRFFAVRPEGSVSTLKIQRTERGDSAVYLCASGRIGDTGELFFGEGSRLTVL.

The V gene is TRBV15, the J gene TRBJ2-1, with 11 nucleotides matching TRBD1. The CDR3 extends over 17 amino acids. CDR1 is LNHNV, CDR2 YYDKDF, per germline (reference sequence). The junction had 7 bases not matched to a gene; V was cut back by 1 base and J by 5 bases. CDR3 residues: CATSRGMGQGVDNEQFF. The CDR3 DNA reads as TGTGCCACCAGCAGAGGGATGGGACAGGGGGTCGACAATGAGCAGTTCTTC.

The rearrangement joins TRBV10-3 to TRBJ2-1; 9 nucleotides agree with TRBD1. V lost 8 bases and J lost 8; bases outside the gene matches: 16. Germline V CDR1 and CDR2: ENHRY, SYGVKD. The CDR3 covers 16 residues. The CDR3 region has the DNA TGTGCCATCTCCCGCGGGACAGGGACTCGTACGGATGAGCAGTTCTTC. Translated, it gives CAISRGTGTRTDEQFF.

V is TRBV7-9 and J is TRBJ1-1; no firm D call. The CDR3 loop spans 12 amino acids. Germline CDR1 is SEHNR and CDR2 is FQNEAQ (reference sequence). Trimming took off 3 bases at V and 5 bases at J, with 7 bases between the two ends. DNA of the CDR3: TGTGCCAGCAGCTTGGAGAAGACTGAAGCTTTCTTT. Amino acid sequence: CASSLEKTEAFF.

The chain recombines TRBV5-1 with TRBJ2-4; TRBD1 aligns across 10 bases. The CDR3 has 12 amino acids. Germline V gene lookup returns CDR1 SGHRS and CDR2 YFSETQ. V was clipped by 4 bases and J by 13 bases; unmatched bases: 5. Here the CDR3 reads CASSPEGQGQYF. CDR3 nucleotides: TGCGCCAGCAGCCCCGAGGGACAGGGGCAGTACTTC.

The V gene is TRBV11-2, the J gene TRBJ2-5, with 9 positions matching TRBD2. The V and J ends lost 3 bases and 4 bases, in that order; junction bases with no gene match: 9. The CDR3 loop spans 16 amino acids. Germline CDR1 is SGHAT and CDR2 is FQNNGV. The CDR3 DNA follows: TGTGCCAGCAGCTTTAGCGGGAGTGGGGGAGGAGAGACCCAGTACTTC. Protein: CASSFSGSGGGETQYF.

The V gene is TRBV5-4, the J gene TRBJ2-1, with TRBD2 identical over 8 bases. This CDR3 contains 13 residues. With 5 bases clipped from V and 13 bases from J, the junction kept 11 bases outside the gene matches. Germline assignment: CDR1 SGHNT and CDR2 YYREEE (reference sequence). For the CDR3, the DNA is TGTGCCAGCAGAAATCCGGGAGGGGACAAACAGTTCTTC. It codes for CASRNPGGDKQFF.

V gene TRBV5-1 combines with J gene TRBJ1-1, with D tentatively TRBD1 (6 bases). The germline CDR1 and CDR2 sequences are SGHRS and YFSETQ. The CDR3 covers 14 residues. The germline V and J ends were trimmed by 7 bases and 1 base, with 14 bases remaining between them. CDR3: CASGLQGGNTEAFF. CDR3 sequence (DNA): TGCGCCAGCGGATTACAGGGCGGGAACACTGAAGCTTTCTTT.

This clone was recorded only once. The chain links TRBV9 to TRBJ2-6; D gene ambiguous. Trimming cost V 3 bases and J 0 bases, with 19 bases left between them. CDR1 SGDLS and CDR2 YYNGEE come from the germline V gene. The CDR3 contains 19 residues. The CDR3 DNA reads as TGTGCCAGCAGCGATCCGGTGAACTCATTCTTCTCTGGGGCCAACGTCCTGACTTTC. It translates to CASSDPVNSFFSGANVLTF. The complete variable domain, with remaining parts taken from reference TRBV9 and TRBJ2-6, reads DSGVTQTPKHLITATGQRVTLRCSPRSGDLSVYWYQQSLDQGLQFLIQYYNGEERAKGNILERFSAQQFPDLHSELNLSSLELGDSALYFCASSDPVNSFFSGANVLTFGAGSRLTVL.

The rearrangement links TRBV19 to TRBJ1-1, with TRBD1 matching 9 bases. Germline V lookup: CDR1 LNHDA, CDR2 SQIVND (reference sequence). This CDR3 comprises 15 residues. After removal of 6 bases from V and 0 bases from J, the junction contained 5 bases not matched to a gene. The CDR3 protein is CASRQGASMNTEAFF. The CDR3 nucleotides read TGTGCCAGTAGACAGGGGGCCTCTATGAACACTGAAGCTTTCTTT. The variable domain in full, with the rest retrieved from reference TRBV19 and TRBJ1-1, is DGGITQSPKYLFRKEGQNVTLSCEQNLNHDAMYWYRQDPGQGLRLIYYSQIVNDFQKGDIAEGYSVSREKKESFPLTVTSAQKNPTAFYLCASRQGASMNTEAFFGQGTRLTVV.

In regard to this clone: One end of the junction fails to match germline, which may point to a read error. The gene calls are TRBV7-7 and TRBJ1-5; 7 nucleotides line up with TRBD1. CDR3 size: 19 residues. Germline CDR1 is SSHAT and CDR2 is FNYEAQ (reference sequence). CDR3 loop: CASSPEDRIDKISNQPQHF. The DNA of the CDR3 is TGTGCTAGCAGCCCAGAGGACAGGATCGATAAAATTAGCAATCAGCCCCAGCATTTT.

The chain is built from TRBV14 and TRBJ2-2; tentatively, D is TRBD2 (5 bases). The CDR3 totals 15 residues. V lost 1 base to trimming and J lost 4 bases, with 10 bases between them. Germline V CDR1 and CDR2: SGHDN, FVKESK. As DNA, the CDR3 is TGTGCCAGCAGCCAAGTGCGGGCGGGCACCGGGGAGCTGTTTTTT. It is translated as CASSQVRAGTGELFF.

The chain employs TRBV28 and TRBJ1-4; no firm D call. V gave up 5 bases and J gave up 11 bases, with 18 bases separating them. CDR1 and CDR2 from the germline V gene are MDHEN and SYDVKM. The CDR3 sequence is 14 residues long. Here the CDR3 reads CASSPPREGGKLFF. CDR3 nucleotides: TGTGCCAGCAGTCCCCCCCGGGAAGGTGGGAAACTGTTTTTT.